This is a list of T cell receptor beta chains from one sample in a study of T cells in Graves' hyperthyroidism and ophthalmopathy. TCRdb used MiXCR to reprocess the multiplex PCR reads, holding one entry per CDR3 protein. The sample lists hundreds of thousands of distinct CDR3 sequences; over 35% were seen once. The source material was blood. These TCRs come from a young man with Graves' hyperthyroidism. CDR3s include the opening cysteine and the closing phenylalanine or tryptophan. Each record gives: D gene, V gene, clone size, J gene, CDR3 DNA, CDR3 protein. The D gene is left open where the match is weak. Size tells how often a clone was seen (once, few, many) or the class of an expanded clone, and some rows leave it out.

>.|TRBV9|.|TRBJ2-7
TGTGCCAGCAGCTCTGGGGCGGGCGACGAGCAGTACTTC
CASSSGAGDEQYF
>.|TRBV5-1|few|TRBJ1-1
TGCGCCAGCATGACAGGTCGAGACACTGAAGCTTTCTTT
CASMTGRDTEAFF
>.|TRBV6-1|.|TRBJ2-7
TGTGCCAGCATTTCAGGGGTTTACTACGAGCAGTACTTC
CASISGVYYEQYF
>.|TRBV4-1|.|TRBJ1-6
TGCGCCAGCAGCCCCCGACCGACAGGAAAGGAATCACCCCTCCACTTT
CASSPRPTGKESPLHF
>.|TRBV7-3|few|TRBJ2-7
TGTGCCAGCAGCGTAGGCGCTAGTTCCCACGAGCAGTACTTC
CASSVGASSHEQYF
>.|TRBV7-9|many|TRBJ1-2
TGTGCCAGCAGCTTCCTTTCGGGCGGGGGCTACACCTTC
CASSFLSGGGYTF
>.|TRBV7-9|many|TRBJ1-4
TGTGCCAGCAGCCCCCCAGACACCGGGAGAGAAAAACTGTTTTTT
CASSPPDTGREKLFF
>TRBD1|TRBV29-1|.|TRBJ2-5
TGCAGCGTAGCACAGGGGGGGACCCAGTACTTC
CSVAQGGTQYF
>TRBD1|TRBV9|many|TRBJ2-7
TGTGCCAGCAGCGTTGGGACAGGGGCTGGCGAGCAGTACTTC
CASSVGTGAGEQYF
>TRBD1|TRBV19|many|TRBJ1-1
TGTGCCACCTCCCAGGGGGGGATGAACACTGAAGCTTTCTTT
CATSQGGMNTEAFF
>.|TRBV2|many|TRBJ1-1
TGTGCCAGCGGGCCACAGGGCCTGAACACTGAAGCTTTCTTT
CASGPQGLNTEAFF
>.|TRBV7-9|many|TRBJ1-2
TGTGCCAGCAGCTTAGTGGCAGGTTTCGTCGGCTACACCTTC
CASSLVAGFVGYTF
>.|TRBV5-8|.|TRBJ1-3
TGTGCCAGCAGCTTGGTTATATCCGGGATCTCTGGAAACACCATATATTTT
CASSLVISGISGNTIYF
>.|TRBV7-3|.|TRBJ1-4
TGTGCCAGCAGTGATGCTTGGGGCGGCACAACTAATGAAAAACTGTTTTTT
CASSDAWGGTTNEKLFF
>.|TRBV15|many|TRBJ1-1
TGTGCCACCAGCGATCATAAAGGAGGACAGATTACGACTGAAGCTTTCTTT
CATSDHKGGQITTEAFF
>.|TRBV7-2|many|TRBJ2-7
TGTGCCAGCAGCTTTTTTGGCCCACGCTACGAGCAGTACTTC
CASSFFGPRYEQYF
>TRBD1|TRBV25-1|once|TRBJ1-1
TGTGCCAGCAGTTACGGGACAGGGGGGGGTACGTACACTGAAGCTTTCTTT
CASSYGTGGGTYTEAFF
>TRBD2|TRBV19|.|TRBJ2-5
TGTGCCAGTAGTTACAGGACTAGCGGGAGAGAGACCCAGTACTTC
CASSYRTSGRETQYF
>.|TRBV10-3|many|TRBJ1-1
TGTGCCATCAGTTCGGGGTTAGAAGCTTTCTTT
CAISSGLEAFF
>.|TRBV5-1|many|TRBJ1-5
TGCGCCAGCAGCTTAAAACAGATCGATCAGCCCCAGCATTTT
CASSLKQIDQPQHF
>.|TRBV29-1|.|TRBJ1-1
TGCAGCGTAGAGGGGTATGGCACGGAAGCTTTCTTT
CSVEGYGTEAFF
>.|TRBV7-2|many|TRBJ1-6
TGTGCCAGCAGCTTGCCAACTTCGGGGGATTCACCCCTCCACTTT
CASSLPTSGDSPLHF
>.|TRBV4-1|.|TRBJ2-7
TGCGCCAGCAGCCAAGGTCCGGGACACCCGACTCAGTACTTC
CASSQGPGHPTQYF
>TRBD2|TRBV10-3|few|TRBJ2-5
TGTGCCATCAGGAGGACTAGCGGGGGTTTGAGTCAAGAGACCCAGTACTTC
CAIRRTSGGLSQETQYF
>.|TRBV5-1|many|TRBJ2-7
TGCGCCAGTAACCACGAGCAGTACTTC
CASNHEQYF
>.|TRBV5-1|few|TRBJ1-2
TGCGCCAGCAGCTTGACGAGCGAAGATAACTATGGCTACACCTTC
CASSLTSEDNYGYTF
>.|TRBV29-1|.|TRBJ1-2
TGCAGCGCGTCGACGGCTACTAACTATGGCTACACCTTC
CSASTATNYGYTF
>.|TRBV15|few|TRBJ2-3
TGTGCCACCAGCAAGGACCGGTTCGGGTGGGATACGCAGTATTTT
CATSKDRFGWDTQYF
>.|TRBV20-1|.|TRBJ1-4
TGCAGTGCTAGAGATAAGGGATCCGCGGGAAAACTGTTTTTT
CSARDKGSAGKLFF
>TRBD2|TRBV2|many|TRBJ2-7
TGTGCCCGCCAACTAGCGGCAAGCTCCTACGAGCAGTACTTC
CARQLAASSYEQYF
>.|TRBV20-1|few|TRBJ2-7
TGCAGTGCTAGAGAGGGGGTGGGCTACGAGCAGTACTTC
CSAREGVGYEQYF
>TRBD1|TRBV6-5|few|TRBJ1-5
TGTGCCATTGGTGGGGGGAGGGGACAGCAGCCCCAGCATTTT
CAIGGGRGQQPQHF
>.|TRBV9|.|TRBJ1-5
TGTGCCAGCAGCGTAGCTGGGGAGAAGCCCCAGCATTTT
CASSVAGEKPQHF
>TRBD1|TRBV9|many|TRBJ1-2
TGTGCCAGCAGTGCTCCAGGGGGTGTGGAAGGCTACACCTTC
CASSAPGGVEGYTF
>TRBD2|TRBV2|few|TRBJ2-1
TGTGCCAGCAGTGAAATGATAGCGGGAGCACCGGTGCAGTTCTTC
CASSEMIAGAPVQFF
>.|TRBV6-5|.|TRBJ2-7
TGTGCCAGCAGTCCATGGACACCAGTGGGCGAAGGGGAGCAGTACTTC
CASSPWTPVGEGEQYF
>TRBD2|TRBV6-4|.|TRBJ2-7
TGTGCCAGCAGCCCGCGGGAGTCGGTCGACGAGCAGTACTTC
CASSPRESVDEQYF
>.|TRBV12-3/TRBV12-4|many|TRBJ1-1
TGTGCCAGCAGCCGGACGGGCAGCCCTTTCTTT
CASSRTGSPFF
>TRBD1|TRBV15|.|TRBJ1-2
TGTGCCACCAGCAGAGATGGCCAGGGGGCGAATGGCTACACCTTC
CATSRDGQGANGYTF
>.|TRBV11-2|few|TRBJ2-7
TGTGCCGGCAGTTACGAGTGGCAGGGGCAATACGAGCAGTACTTC
CAGSYEWQGQYEQYF
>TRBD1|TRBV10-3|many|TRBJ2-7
TGTGCCATCAGTGAATGGGACAGGATCGACTACGAGCAGTACTTC
CAISEWDRIDYEQYF
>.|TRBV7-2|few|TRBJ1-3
TGTGCCAGCAGCTTACAAGCGGGATATGGAAACACCATATATTTT
CASSLQAGYGNTIYF
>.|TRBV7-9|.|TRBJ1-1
TGTGCCAGCAGCCGGTGGGTTAGGCAGCCCTCCGAGAACACTGAAGCTTTCTTT
CASSRWVRQPSENTEAFF
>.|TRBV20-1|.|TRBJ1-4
TGCAGTGCTAGAGATCTTGAACAGGGCGGGGAAAAACTGTTTTTT
CSARDLEQGGEKLFF
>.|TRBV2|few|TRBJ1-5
TGTGCCAGCAGCCAAGAGGGATACGGTCAGCCCCAGCATTTT
CASSQEGYGQPQHF
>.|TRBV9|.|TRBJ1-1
TGTGCCAGCAGCTCAGGGACATCCGGGATGAGGACTGAAGCTTTCTTT
CASSSGTSGMRTEAFF
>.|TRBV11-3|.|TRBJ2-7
TGTGCCAGCAGCTTAGAAGGGACAATATCCTACGAGCAGTACTTC
CASSLEGTISYEQYF
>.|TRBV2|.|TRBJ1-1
TGTGCCAGCAGTGAGACGAAGAGCACTGAAGCTTTCTTT
CASSETKSTEAFF
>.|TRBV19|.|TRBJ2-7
TGTGATGGCTGCCTCTACGAGCAGTACTTC
CDGCLYEQYF
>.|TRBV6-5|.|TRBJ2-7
TGTGCCAGCAGTTACTCGAGGACCGTAACCTACGAGCAGTACTTC
CASSYSRTVTYEQYF
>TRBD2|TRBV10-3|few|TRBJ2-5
TGTGCCAGCAGAGATAGCGGGAGAAGCGAGACCCAGTACTTC
CASRDSGRSETQYF
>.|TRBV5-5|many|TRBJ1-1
TGTGCCAGCAGCTTGCACGGCACAAACACTGAAGCTTTCTTT
CASSLHGTNTEAFF
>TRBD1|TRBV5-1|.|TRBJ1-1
TGCGCCAGCAGCCCATTAGGGACAGTACGGACTGAAGCTTTCTTT
CASSPLGTVRTEAFF
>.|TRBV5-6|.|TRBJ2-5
TGTGCCAGCAGCCACTCAGGGGCTCATGAGACCCAGTACTTC
CASSHSGAHETQYF
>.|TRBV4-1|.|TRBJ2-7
TGCGCCAGCAGCCAACCTGGGAAGTCCTACGAGCAGTACTTC
CASSQPGKSYEQYF